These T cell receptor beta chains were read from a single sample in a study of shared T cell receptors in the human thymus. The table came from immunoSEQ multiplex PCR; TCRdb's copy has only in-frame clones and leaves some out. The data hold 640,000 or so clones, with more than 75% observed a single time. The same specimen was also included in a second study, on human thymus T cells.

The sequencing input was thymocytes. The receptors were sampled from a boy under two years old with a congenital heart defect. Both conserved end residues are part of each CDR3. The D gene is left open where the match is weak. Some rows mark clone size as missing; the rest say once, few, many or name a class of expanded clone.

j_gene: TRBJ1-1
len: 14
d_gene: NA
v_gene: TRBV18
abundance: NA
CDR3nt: TGTGCCAGCTCACCGGGACACATGAACACTGAAGCTTTCTTT
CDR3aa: CASSPGHMNTEAFF

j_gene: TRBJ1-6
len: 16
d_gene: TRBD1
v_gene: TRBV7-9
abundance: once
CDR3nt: TGTGCCAGCAGCTGCGGACAGGGCCTACTCTATTCCCCCCTCCACTTT
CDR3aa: CASSCGQGLLYSPLHF

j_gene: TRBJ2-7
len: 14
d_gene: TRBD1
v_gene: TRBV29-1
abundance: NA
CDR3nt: TGCAGCGTTGAACGCGGGACAGGGTTCCACGAGCAGTACTTC
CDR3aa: CSVERGTGFHEQYF

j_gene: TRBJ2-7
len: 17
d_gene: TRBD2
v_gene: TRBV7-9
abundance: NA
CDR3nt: TGTGCCAGCAGCCCGCCCCAACGGGGGGGCAATTGGTGCGAGCAGTACTTC
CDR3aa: CASSPPQRGGNWCEQYF

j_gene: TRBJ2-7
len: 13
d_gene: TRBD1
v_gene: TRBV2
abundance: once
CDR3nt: TGTGCCAGCACGACAGGGGGCTCCTACGAGCAGTACTTC
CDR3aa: CASTTGGSYEQYF

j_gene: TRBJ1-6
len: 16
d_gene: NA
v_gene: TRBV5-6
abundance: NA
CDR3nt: TGTGCCCCGGGTGGGACTAGCAGCTTGAGGAATTCACCCCTCCACTTT
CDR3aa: CAPGGTSSLRNSPLHF

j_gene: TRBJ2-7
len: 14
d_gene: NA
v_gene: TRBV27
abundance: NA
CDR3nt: TGTGCCAGCAGTTTATCTGCAGGGCCCGCGACGCAGTACTTC
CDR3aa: CASSLSAGPATQYF

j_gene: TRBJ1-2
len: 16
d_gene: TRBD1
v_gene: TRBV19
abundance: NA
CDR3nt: TGTGCCAGTAGTAGAACTCCAGGGGGCCGCGTCTATGGCTACACCTTC
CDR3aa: CASSRTPGGRVYGYTF

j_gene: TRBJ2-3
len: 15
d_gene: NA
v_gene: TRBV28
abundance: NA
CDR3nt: TGTGCCAGCAGTTTGAAAGTATCCACTTTTGATACGCAGTATTTT
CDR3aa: CASSLKVSTFDTQYF

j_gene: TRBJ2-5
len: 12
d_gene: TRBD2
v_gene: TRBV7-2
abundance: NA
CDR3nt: TGTGCCAGCAGCCGGGGGGGGGAGACCCAGTACTTC
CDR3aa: CASSRGGETQYF

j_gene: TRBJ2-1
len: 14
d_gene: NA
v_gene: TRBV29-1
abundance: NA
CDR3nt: TGCAGCGCCGAATCTAGCGAAGAGGTCAATGAGCAGTTCTTC
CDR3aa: CSAESSEEVNEQFF

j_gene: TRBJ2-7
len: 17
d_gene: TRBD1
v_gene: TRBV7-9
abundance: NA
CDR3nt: TGTGCCAGCAGCACCGCCGGGACAGGGGGGAGAGCCTACGAGCAGTACTTC
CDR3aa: CASSTAGTGGRAYEQYF

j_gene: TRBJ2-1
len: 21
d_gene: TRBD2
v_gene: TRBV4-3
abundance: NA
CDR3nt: TGCGCCAGCAGCCTCAAAAGAGGGACTAGCGGCAATCCACCCTCCTACAATGAGCAGTTCTTC
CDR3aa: CASSLKRGTSGNPPSYNEQFF

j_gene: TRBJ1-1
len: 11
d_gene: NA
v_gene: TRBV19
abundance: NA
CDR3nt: TGTGCCAGTAGTAGGCACGCTGAAGCTTTCTTT
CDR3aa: CASSRHAEAFF

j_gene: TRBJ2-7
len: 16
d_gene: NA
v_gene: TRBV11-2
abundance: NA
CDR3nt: TGTGCCAGCAGCTCGCTACAGGGCTCAAGCTCCTACGAGCAGTACTTC
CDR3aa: CASSSLQGSSSYEQYF

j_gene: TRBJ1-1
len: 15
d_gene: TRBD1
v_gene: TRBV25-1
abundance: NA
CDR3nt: TGTGCCAGCAGTCCAACAGGGGGGAGATACACTGAAGCTTTCTTT
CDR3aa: CASSPTGGRYTEAFF

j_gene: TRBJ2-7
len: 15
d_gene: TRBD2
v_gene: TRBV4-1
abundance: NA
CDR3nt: TGCGCCAGCAGCCAAAAATCGCGGGGGGCCTACGAGCAGTACTTC
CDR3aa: CASSQKSRGAYEQYF

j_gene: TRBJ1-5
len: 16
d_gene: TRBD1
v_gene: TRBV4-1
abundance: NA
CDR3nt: TGCGCCAGCAGCCAAGTAGACAGGGGGGACAATCAGCCCCAGCATTTT
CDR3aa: CASSQVDRGDNQPQHF

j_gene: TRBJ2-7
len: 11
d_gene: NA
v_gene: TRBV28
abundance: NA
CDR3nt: TGTGCCAGCAGCCAGTTCTACGAGCAGTACTTC
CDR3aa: CASSQFYEQYF

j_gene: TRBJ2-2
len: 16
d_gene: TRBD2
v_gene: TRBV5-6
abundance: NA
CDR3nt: TGTGCCAGCAGCCTCCGGGACTATCCAAACACCGGGGAGCTGTTTTTT
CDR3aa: CASSLRDYPNTGELFF

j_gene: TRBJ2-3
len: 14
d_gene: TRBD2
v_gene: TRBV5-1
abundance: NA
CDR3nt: TGCGCCAGCATGGTGGGGGGGAACACAGATACGCAGTATTTT
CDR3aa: CASMVGGNTDTQYF

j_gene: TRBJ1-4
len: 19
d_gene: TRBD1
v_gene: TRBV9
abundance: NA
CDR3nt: TGTGCCAGCAGCGTAGGGGGGGACAGGGAAAGTTATTCGGGTGAAAAACTGTTTTTT
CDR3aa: CASSVGGDRESYSGEKLFF

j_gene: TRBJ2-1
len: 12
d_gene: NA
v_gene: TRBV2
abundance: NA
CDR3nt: TGTGCCAGCAGGAAGACCGGGTCTGAGCAGTTCTTC
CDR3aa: CASRKTGSEQFF

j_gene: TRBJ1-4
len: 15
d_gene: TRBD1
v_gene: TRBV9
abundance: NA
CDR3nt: TGTGCCAGCAGCGCCAGACAGGGGGCAAATGAAAAACTGTTTTTT
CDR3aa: CASSARQGANEKLFF

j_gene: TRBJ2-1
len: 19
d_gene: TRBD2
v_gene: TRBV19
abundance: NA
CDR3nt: TGTGCCAGTAGTATAGGAGGGACTAGCGGAGGGAGCTCCTACAATGAGCAGTTCTTC
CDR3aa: CASSIGGTSGGSSYNEQFF

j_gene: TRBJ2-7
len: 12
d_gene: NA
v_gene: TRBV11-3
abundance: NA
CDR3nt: TGTGCCAGCAGCCACGGAGGGTACGAGCAGTACTTC
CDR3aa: CASSHGGYEQYF

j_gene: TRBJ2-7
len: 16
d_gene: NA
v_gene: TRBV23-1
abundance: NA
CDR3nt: TGCGCCAGCAGTCAACCGGGACACAGCCTTTTCTACGAGCAGTACTTC
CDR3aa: CASSQPGHSLFYEQYF

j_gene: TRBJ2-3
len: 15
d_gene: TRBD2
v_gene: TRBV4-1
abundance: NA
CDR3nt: TGCGCCAGCAGCCAAGGAGCGGGGAGCACAGATACGCAGTATTTT
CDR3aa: CASSQGAGSTDTQYF

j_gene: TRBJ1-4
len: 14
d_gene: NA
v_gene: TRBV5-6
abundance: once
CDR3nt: TGTGCCAGCAGTTCAGGGGCGACTAATGAAAAACTGTTTTTT
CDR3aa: CASSSGATNEKLFF

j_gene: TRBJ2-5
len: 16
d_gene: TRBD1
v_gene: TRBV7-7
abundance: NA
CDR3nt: TGTGCCAGCAGCTTTACGACAGGGGTATCGGGGGAGACCCAGTACTTC
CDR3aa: CASSFTTGVSGETQYF

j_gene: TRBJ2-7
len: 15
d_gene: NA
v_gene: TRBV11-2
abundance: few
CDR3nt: TGTGCCAGCAGCCCTAAGGGGTCCCCCTCCTACGAGCAGTACTTC
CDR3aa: CASSPKGSPSYEQYF

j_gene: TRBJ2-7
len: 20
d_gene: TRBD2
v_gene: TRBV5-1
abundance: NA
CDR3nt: TGCGCCAGCAGCCAAATGGAGCGCCGGGGGAGACTAGCGGGAGCCCACGAGCAGTACTTC
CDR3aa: CASSQMERRGRLAGAHEQYF

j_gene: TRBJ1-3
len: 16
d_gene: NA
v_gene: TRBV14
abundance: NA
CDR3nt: TGTGCCAGCAGCCAAGATCGAGGGAACTCTGGAAACACCATATATTTT
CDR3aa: CASSQDRGNSGNTIYF

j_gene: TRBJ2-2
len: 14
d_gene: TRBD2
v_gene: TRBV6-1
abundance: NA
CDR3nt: TGTGCCAGCGAAGGGACTATGAGATCCGGGGAGCTGTTTTTT
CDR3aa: CASEGTMRSGELFF

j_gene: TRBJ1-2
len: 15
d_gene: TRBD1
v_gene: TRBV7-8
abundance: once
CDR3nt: TGTGCCAGCAGTGAACAGGGGCCCCGAGGCTATGGCTACACCTTC
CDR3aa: CASSEQGPRGYGYTF

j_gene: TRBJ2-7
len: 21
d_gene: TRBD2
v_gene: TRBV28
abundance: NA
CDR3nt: TGTGCCAGCAGTTCAAGGGCATTTAGCGGGGGGGCCAGTTACACGTCCTACGAGCAGTACTTC
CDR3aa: CASSSRAFSGGASYTSYEQYF

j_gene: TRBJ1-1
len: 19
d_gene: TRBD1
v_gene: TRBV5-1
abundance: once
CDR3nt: TGCGCCAGCAGCTTGGCAGCCCGGGACAGGGGCTTTATGAACACTGAAGCTTTCTTT
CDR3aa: CASSLAARDRGFMNTEAFF

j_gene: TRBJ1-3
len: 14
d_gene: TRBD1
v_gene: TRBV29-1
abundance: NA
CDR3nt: TGCAGCGTGGAAACGACAGGGTCTGGAAACACCATATATTTT
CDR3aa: CSVETTGSGNTIYF

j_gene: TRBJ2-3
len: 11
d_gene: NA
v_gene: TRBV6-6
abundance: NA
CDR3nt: TGTGCCAGCCAGACTACAGATACGCAGTATTTT
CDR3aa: CASQTTDTQYF

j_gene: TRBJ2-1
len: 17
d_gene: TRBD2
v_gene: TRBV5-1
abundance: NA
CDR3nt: TGCGCCAGCAGCTTGGGGGCCCGGGGGGGGCGGGACAATGAGCAGTTCTTC
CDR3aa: CASSLGARGGRDNEQFF

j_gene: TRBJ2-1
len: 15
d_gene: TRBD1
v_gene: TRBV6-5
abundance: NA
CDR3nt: TGTGCCAGCAGTCCCACCCGGACAGGGTCCAATGAGCAGTTCTTC
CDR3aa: CASSPTRTGSNEQFF

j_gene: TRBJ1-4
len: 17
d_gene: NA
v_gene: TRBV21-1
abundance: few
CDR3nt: TGTGCCAGTTGGCGGGACTCGGGGGGGAAAACTAATGAAAAACTGTTTTTT
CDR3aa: CASWRDSGGKTNEKLFF